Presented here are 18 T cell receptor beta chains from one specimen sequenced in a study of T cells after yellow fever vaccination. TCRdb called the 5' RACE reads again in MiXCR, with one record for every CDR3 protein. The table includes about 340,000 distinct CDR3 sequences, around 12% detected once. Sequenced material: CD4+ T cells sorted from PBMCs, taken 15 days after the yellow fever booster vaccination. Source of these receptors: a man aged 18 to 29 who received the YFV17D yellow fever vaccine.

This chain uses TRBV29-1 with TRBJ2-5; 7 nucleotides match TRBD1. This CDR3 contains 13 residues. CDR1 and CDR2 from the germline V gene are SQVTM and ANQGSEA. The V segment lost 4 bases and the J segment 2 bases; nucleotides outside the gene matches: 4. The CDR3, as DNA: TGCAGCGTTGCGGGACAGTTACAAGAGACCCAGTACTTC. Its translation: CSVAGQLQETQYF.

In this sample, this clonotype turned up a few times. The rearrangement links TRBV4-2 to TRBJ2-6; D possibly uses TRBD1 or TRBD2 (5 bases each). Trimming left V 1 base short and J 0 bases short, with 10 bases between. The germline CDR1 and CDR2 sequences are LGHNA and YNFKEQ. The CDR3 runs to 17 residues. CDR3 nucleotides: TGTGCCAGCAGCCAAGGTGCAGGGAGCTCTGGGGCCAACGTCCTGACTTTC. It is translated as CASSQGAGSSGANVLTF.

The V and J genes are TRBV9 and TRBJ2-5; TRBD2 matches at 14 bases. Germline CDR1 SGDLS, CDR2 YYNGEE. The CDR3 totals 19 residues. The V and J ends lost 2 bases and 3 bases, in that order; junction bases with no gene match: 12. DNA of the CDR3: TGTGCCAGCAGCGTTACAACGGGACTAGCGGGAGTTGGGGAAGAGACCCAGTACTTC. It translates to CASSVTTGLAGVGEETQYF.

CDR3: CASSYRTSGGPDTQYF. The CDR3 DNA sequence: TGCGCCAGCAGCTATAGGACTAGCGGGGGGCCAGATACGCAGTATTTT. The chain links TRBV5-1 to TRBJ2-3; 14 bases match TRBD2. There are 16 residues in the CDR3. Germline V CDR1 and CDR2: SGHRS, YFSETQ. Unmatched junction bases numbered 4, after V lost 3 bases and J lost 4 bases.

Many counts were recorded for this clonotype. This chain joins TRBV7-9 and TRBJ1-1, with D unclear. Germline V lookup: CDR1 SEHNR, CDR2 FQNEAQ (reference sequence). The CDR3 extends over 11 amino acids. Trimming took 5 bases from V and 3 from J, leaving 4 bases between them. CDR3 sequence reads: CASSRYTEAFF. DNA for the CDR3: TGTGCCAGCAGCCGGTACACTGAAGCTTTCTTT.

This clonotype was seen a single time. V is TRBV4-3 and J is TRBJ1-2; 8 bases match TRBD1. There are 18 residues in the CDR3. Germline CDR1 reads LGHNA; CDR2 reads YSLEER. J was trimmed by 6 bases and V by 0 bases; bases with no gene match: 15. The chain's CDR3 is CASSQDPGQVDIPNGYTF. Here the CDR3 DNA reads TGCGCCAGCAGCCAAGATCCGGGACAGGTTGATATCCCCAATGGCTACACCTTC.

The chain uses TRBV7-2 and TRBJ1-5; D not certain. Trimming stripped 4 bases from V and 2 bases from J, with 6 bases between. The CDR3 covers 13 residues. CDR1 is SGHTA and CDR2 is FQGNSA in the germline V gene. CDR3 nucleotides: TGTGCCAGCAGCTCAATGCGCAATCAGCCCCAGCATTTT. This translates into CASSSMRNQPQHF.

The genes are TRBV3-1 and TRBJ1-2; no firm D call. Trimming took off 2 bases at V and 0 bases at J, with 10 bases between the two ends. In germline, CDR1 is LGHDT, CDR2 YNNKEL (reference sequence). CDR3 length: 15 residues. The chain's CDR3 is CASSQIPASNYGYTF. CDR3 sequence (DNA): TGTGCCAGCAGCCAAATACCGGCATCTAACTATGGCTACACCTTC.

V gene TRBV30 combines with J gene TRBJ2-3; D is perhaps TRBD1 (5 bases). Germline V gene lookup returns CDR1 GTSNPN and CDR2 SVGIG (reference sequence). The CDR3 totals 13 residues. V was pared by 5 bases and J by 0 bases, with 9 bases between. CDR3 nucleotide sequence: TGTGCCTGGGACAGACTTAGCACAGATACGCAGTATTTT. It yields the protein CAWDRLSTDTQYF.

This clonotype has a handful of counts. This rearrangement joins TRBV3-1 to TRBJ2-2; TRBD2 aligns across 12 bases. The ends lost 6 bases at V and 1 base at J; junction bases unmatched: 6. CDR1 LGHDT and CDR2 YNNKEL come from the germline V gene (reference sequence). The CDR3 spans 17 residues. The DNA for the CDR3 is TGTGCCAGCAGAGATAGACTAGCGGGGGAGAACACCGGGGAGCTGTTTTTT. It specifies CASRDRLAGENTGELFF.

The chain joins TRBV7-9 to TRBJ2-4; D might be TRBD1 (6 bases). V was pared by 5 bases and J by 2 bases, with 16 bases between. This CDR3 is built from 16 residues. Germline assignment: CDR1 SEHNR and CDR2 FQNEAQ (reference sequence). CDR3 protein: CASSRFRGMTKNIQYF. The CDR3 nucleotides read TGTGCCAGCAGCCGTTTCAGGGGTATGACCAAAAACATTCAGTACTTC.

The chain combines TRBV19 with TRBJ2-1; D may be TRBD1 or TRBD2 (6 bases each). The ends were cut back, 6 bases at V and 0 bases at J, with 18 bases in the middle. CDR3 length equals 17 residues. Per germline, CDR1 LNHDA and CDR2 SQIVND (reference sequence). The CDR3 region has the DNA TGTGCCAGTAGAGTTAATCGGGGGCCTAACTCCTACAATGAGCAGTTCTTC. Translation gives CASRVNRGPNSYNEQFF.

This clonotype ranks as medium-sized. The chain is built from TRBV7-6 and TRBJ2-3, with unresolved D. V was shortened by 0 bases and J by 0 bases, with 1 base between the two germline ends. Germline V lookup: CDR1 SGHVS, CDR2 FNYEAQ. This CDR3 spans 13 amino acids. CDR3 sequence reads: CASSLASTDTQYF. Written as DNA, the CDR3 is TGTGCCAGCAGCTTAGCTAGCACAGATACGCAGTATTTT.

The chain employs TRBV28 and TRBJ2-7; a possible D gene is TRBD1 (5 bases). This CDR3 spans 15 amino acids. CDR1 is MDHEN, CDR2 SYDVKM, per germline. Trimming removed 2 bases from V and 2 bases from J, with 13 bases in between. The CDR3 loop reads CASSLTGSPPYEQYV. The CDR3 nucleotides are TGTGCCAGCAGTTTAACAGGCTCCCCGCCCTACGAGCAGTACGTC.

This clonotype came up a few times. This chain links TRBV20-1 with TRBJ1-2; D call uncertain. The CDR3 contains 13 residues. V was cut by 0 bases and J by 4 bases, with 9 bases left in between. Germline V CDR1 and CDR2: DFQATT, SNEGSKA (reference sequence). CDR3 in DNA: TGCAGTGCTAGAGACCCGCGTATCTATGGCTACACCTTC. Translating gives CSARDPRIYGYTF.

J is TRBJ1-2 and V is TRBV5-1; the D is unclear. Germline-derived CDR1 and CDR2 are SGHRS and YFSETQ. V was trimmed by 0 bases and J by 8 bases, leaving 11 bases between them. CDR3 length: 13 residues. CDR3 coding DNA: TGCGCCAGCAGCTTGGTTGTGGATCGGGGCTACACCTTC. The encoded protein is CASSLVVDRGYTF.

CDR3 nucleotide sequence: TGCGCCAGCAGTGGGGACAGGGGCCCCCTGGACTATGGCTACACCTTC. This sequence encodes CASSGDRGPLDYGYTF. The rearrangement links TRBV5-1 to TRBJ1-2; 10 nucleotides align to TRBD1. CDR3 length: 16 residues. The V and J ends lost 5 bases and 3 bases, in that order; junction bases with no gene match: 10. Germline assignment: CDR1 SGHRS and CDR2 YFSETQ.

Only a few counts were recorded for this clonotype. CDR3 protein: CASSLGGGLETQYF. Written as DNA, the CDR3 is TGTGCCAGCAGCTTGGGTGGGGGGTTGGAGACCCAGTACTTC. The V and J genes are TRBV7-2 and TRBJ2-5; D possibly corresponds to TRBD2 (6 bases). This CDR3 spans 14 amino acids. CDR1 is SGHTA, CDR2 FQGNSA, per germline. V shed 3 bases and J shed 5 bases, with 13 bases lying between them. Full variable domain (missing parts from reference TRBV7-2 and TRBJ2-5): GAGVSQSPSNKVTEKGKDVELRCDPISGHTALYWYRQSLGQGLEFLIYFQGNSAPDKSGLPSDRFSAERTGGSVSTLTIQRTQQEDSAVYLCASSLGGGLETQYFGPGTRLLVL.